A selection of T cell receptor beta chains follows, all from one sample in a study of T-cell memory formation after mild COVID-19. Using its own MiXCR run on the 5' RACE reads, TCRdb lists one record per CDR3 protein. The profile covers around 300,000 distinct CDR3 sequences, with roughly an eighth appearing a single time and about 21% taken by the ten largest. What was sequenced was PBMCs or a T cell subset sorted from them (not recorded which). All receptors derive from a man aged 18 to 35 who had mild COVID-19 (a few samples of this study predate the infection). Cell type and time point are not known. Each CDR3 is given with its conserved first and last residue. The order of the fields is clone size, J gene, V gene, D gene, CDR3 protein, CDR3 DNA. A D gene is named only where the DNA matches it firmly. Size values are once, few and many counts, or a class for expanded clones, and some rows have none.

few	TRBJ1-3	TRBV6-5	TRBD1	CASSSNRGRGNTIYF	TGTGCCAGCAGTTCTAACAGGGGGAGAGGAAACACCATATATTTT
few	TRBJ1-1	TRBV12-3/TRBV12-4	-	CASSSADKNTEAFF	TGTGCCAGCAGTTCGGCAGACAAGAACACTGAAGCTTTCTTT
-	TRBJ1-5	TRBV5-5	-	CASSLGGGATNQPQHF	TGTGCCAGCAGCCTCGGCGGAGGGGCGACCAATCAGCCCCAGCATTTT
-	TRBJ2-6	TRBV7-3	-	CASSTLPGAGANVLTF	TGTGCCAGCAGCACGCTCCCAGGGGCTGGGGCCAACGTCCTGACTTTC
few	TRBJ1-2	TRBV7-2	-	CATAPEKLRNYGYTF	TGTGCCACCGCTCCGGAAAAGCTGAGAAACTATGGCTACACCTTC
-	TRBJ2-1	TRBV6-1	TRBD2	CASRSGGDSNEQFF	TGTGCCAGCAGGAGCGGGGGGGACAGCAATGAGCAGTTCTTC
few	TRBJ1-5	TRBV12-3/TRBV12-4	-	CASTPNLAGTGNQPQHF	TGTGCCAGCACCCCAAACCTCGCGGGGACGGGCAATCAGCCCCAGCATTTT
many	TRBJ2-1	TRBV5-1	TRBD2	CASSLAGGPWNEQFF	TGCGCCAGCAGCTTAGCGGGGGGGCCATGGAATGAGCAGTTCTTC
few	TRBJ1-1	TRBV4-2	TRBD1	CASSPRPDRGIGEAFF	TGTGCCAGCAGCCCCCGTCCGGACAGGGGGATTGGTGAAGCTTTCTTT
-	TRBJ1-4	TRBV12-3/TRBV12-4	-	CASNLWGEKLFF	TGTGCCAGCAACCTCTGGGGTGAAAAACTGTTTTTT
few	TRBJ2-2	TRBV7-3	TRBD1	CASSPQPPGGTGELFF	TGTGCCAGCAGCCCTCAACCTCCAGGGGGCACCGGGGAGCTGTTTTTT
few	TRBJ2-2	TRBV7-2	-	CASTTSGEQGPGELFF	TGTGCCAGCACCACCTCGGGGGAGCAGGGCCCCGGGGAGCTGTTTTTT
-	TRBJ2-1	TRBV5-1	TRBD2	CASSRAGVDEQFF	TGCGCCAGCAGTCGAGCGGGGGTCGATGAGCAGTTCTTC
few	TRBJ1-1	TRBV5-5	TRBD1	CASSNDRGGYTEAFF	TGTGCCAGCAGCAACGACAGGGGTGGTTACACTGAAGCTTTCTTT
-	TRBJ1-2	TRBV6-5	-	CASSSPTLGYYGYTF	TGTGCCAGCAGTTCCCCCACTCTTGGGTACTATGGCTACACCTTC
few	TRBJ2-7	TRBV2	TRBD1	CASNTGRGRSYEQYF	TGTGCCAGCAACACAGGCAGGGGGCGCAGCTACGAGCAGTACTTC
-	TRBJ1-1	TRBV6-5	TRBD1	CASRGGQAGSAEAFF	TGTGCCAGCAGAGGAGGACAGGCAGGGTCGGCTGAAGCTTTCTTT
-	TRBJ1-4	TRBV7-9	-	CASSLGTGGRNEKLFF	TGTGCCAGCAGCTTAGGAACGGGAGGTAGAAATGAAAAACTGTTTTTT
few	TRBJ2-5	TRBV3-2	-	CARQGAEETQYF	TGTGCCAGACAGGGGGCGGAGGAGACCCAGTACTTC
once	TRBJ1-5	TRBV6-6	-	CASSYNAGFQHF	TGTGCCAGCAGTTACAATGCAGGGTTCCAGCATTTT
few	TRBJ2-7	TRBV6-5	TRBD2	CASSYSRLAAYEQYF	TGTGCCAGCAGTTACTCTCGACTAGCTGCCTACGAGCAGTACTTC
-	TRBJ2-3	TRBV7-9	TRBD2	CASSPWERGGTDTQYF	TGTGCCAGCAGCCCGTGGGAGCGGGGGGGCACAGATACGCAGTATTTT
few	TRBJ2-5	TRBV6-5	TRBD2	CASSRGEGTSGETQYF	TGTGCCAGCAGTCGTGGGGAGGGGACTAGCGGAGAGACCCAGTACTTC